This is a list of T cell receptor beta chains from one sample in a study of cytomegalovirus exposure and HLA in healthy donors. The data were produced by immunoSEQ multiplex PCR, yet TCRdb's version contains in-frame clones alone and is incomplete. The data hold 120,000 to 150,000 clones, with approximately 72% observed a single time. Source material: PBMCs. Every receptor here comes from a woman between 55 and 75 years old in good health and CMV-seronegative. CDR3s include the opening cysteine and the closing phenylalanine or tryptophan. The D gene is left open where the match is weak. Clone size is shown for a subset of rows, as once, few, many or a class of expanded clone.

-	-	TRBV6-5	TRBJ1-2	CASSSGYGYTF	TGTGCCAGCAGTTCAGGGTATGGCTACACCTTC
-	-	TRBV7-2	TRBJ1-1	CASSLVDGQPRNTEAFF	TGTGCCAGCAGCTTAGTAGACGGACAGCCTCGGAACACTGAAGCTTTCTTT
TRBD1	few	TRBV4-3	TRBJ2-6	CASSPTGQGVLGANVLTF	TGCGCCAGCAGCCCGACGGGACAGGGGGTTTTGGGGGCCAACGTCCTGACTTTC
TRBD2	-	TRBV7-2	TRBJ2-7	CASSFPPSGTDYEQYF	TGTGCCAGCAGCTTTCCCCCCAGCGGGACTGACTACGAGCAGTACTTC
TRBD2	-	TRBV2	TRBJ2-7	CASSGIRLAAKMSSYEQYF	TGTGCCAGCAGTGGCATACGGCTAGCGGCCAAAATGAGCTCCTACGAGCAGTACTTC
-	-	TRBV7-3	TRBJ2-7	CASSANAGYEQYF	TGTGCCAGCAGCGCAAACGCCGGGTACGAGCAGTACTTC
TRBD2	few	TRBV15	TRBJ2-3	CATSRVVRLAGYTDTQYF	TGTGCCACCAGCAGAGTCGTGCGACTAGCGGGGTACACAGATACGCAGTATTTT
TRBD1	-	TRBV11-2	TRBJ1-4	CASSFGTGLTNEKLFF	TGTGCCAGCAGCTTTGGGACAGGACTAACTAATGAAAAACTGTTTTTT
-	-	TRBV5-6	TRBJ1-3	CASSLENPSGNTIYF	TGTGCCAGCAGCCTAGAGAACCCCTCTGGAAACACCATATATTTT
-	-	TRBV9	TRBJ2-3	CASSPDRGSLRAGGFTDTQYF	TGTGCCAGCAGCCCCGACAGGGGAAGTCTGAGAGCGGGAGGATTCACAGATACGCAGTATTTT
-	few	TRBV7-3	TRBJ2-1	CASSHGTANEQFF	TGTGCCAGCAGTCACGGGACTGCCAATGAGCAGTTCTTC
-	-	TRBV7-2	TRBJ1-1	CASSQVVVMNTEAFF	TGTGCCAGCAGCCAAGTAGTGGTTATGAACACTGAAGCTTTCTTT
TRBD1	-	TRBV13	TRBJ2-1	CASSSRDRPYNEQFF	TGTGCCAGCAGCAGCCGGGACAGGCCCTACAATGAGCAGTTCTTC
TRBD2	-	TRBV5-1	TRBJ2-5	CASKPAGGRDQETQYF	TGCGCCAGCAAACCCGCGGGGGGCCGAGACCAAGAGACCCAGTACTTC
TRBD2	once	TRBV27	TRBJ2-3	CASSILGTSIPTDTQYF	TGTGCCAGCAGCATTCTCGGGACTAGCATACCCACAGATACGCAGTATTTT
TRBD2	-	TRBV9	TRBJ2-1	CASSVTPGGYNEQFF	TGTGCCAGCAGCGTAACGCCGGGAGGGTACAATGAGCAGTTCTTC
TRBD2	-	TRBV7-6	TRBJ2-1	CASSLLAGGSNEQFF	TGTGCCAGCAGCTTACTAGCGGGGGGGAGCAATGAGCAGTTCTTC
-	few	TRBV7-6	TRBJ2-1	CASSLNPGDEQFF	TGTGCCAGCAGCTTAAACCCAGGGGATGAGCAGTTCTTC
-	few	TRBV19	TRBJ2-7	CASSPGVTAYEQYF	TGTGCCAGTAGCCCAGGGGTTACGGCCTACGAGCAGTACTTC
-	-	TRBV5-8	TRBJ1-1	CASSLGQLLMNTEAFF	TGTGCCAGCAGCTTGGGACAGCTTCTCATGAACACTGAAGCTTTCTTT
TRBD2	once	TRBV7-9	TRBJ2-1	CASSFPRASGGAHEQFF	TGTGCCAGCAGCTTCCCCAGGGCTAGCGGGGGGGCCCATGAGCAGTTCTTC
-	-	TRBV7-9	TRBJ1-2	CASSLELGGFYGYTF	TGTGCCAGCAGCTTAGAGCTGGGGGGTTTCTATGGCTACACCTTC
TRBD2	-	TRBV4-1	TRBJ2-5	CASSPTRGDGETQYF	TGCGCCAGCAGCCCAACTCGGGGGGACGGGGAGACCCAGTACTTC
TRBD2	-	TRBV29-1	TRBJ2-3	CSVSGTSGRSDTQYF	TGCAGCGTGAGCGGGACTAGCGGGAGGTCAGATACGCAGTATTTT
TRBD2	-	TRBV7-2	TRBJ2-5	CASSLMAAGGRETQYF	TGTGCCAGCAGCTTAATGGCAGCGGGGGGGCGGGAGACCCAGTACTTC
-	few	TRBV2	TRBJ1-5	CASSSQGPNQPQHF	TGTGCCAGCAGTTCCCAGGGGCCCAATCAGCCCCAGCATTTT
TRBD1	once	TRBV29-1	TRBJ2-1	CSVGTALYNEQFF	TGCAGCGTCGGGACAGCACTTTACAATGAGCAGTTCTTC
TRBD2	-	TRBV5-1	TRBJ2-1	CASSLVRAGGNEQFF	TGCGCCAGCAGCTTGGTACGCGCGGGAGGCAATGAGCAGTTCTTC
TRBD2	-	TRBV5-1	TRBJ2-3	CASSPLLSGLAGFTDTQYF	TGCGCCAGCAGCCCCCTCCTCTCGGGACTAGCGGGGTTCACAGATACGCAGTATTTT
-	-	TRBV19	TRBJ1-2	CASAGARVYGYTF	TGTGCCAGTGCTGGGGCGCGTGTCTATGGCTACACCTTC
TRBD2	-	TRBV7-9	TRBJ2-1	CASSPGRGGYNEQFF	TGTGCCAGCAGCCCAGGGAGGGGAGGATACAATGAGCAGTTCTTC
-	-	TRBV2	TRBJ1-4	CASSDTATNEKLFF	TGTGCCAGCAGTGATACAGCAACTAATGAAAAACTGTTTTTT
-	-	TRBV27	TRBJ1-1	CASRYAGVGTEAFF	TGTGCCAGCAGGTATGCAGGGGTTGGCACTGAAGCTTTCTTT
TRBD2	-	TRBV4-1	TRBJ2-3	CASSQEFGRGGFTDTQYF	TGCGCCAGCAGCCAAGAATTCGGGCGGGGGGGTTTCACAGATACGCAGTATTTT
TRBD2	-	TRBV4-2	TRBJ2-1	CASSLGQGTSGSSVEQFF	TGTGCCAGCAGCCTGGGACAGGGGACTAGCGGGAGTTCGGTTGAGCAGTTCTTC
-	-	TRBV5-1	TRBJ2-7	CASRVDDSYEQYF	TGCGCCAGCAGGGTAGATGACAGCTACGAGCAGTACTTC
-	-	TRBV7-3	TRBJ2-6	CASSLGGANVLTF	TGTGCCAGCAGCTTGGGCGGGGCCAACGTCCTGACTTTC
-	-	TRBV5-8	TRBJ2-3	CASSLGQSSGTDTQYF	TGTGCCAGCAGCTTGGGACAGTCTAGCGGCACAGATACGCAGTATTTT
TRBD2	once	TRBV7-2	TRBJ2-1	CASSLVGGDYNEQFF	TGTGCCAGCAGCTTAGTCGGGGGGGACTACAATGAGCAGTTCTTC
TRBD2	-	TRBV27	TRBJ2-7	CASSLAASGDYEQYF	TGTGCCAGCAGTTTAGCTGCTAGCGGGGACTACGAGCAGTACTTC
-	-	TRBV5-1	TRBJ2-3	CASSPGGAVSTDTQYF	TGCGCCAGCAGCCCAGGTGGGGCGGTTAGCACAGATACGCAGTATTTT
TRBD1	-	TRBV7-2	TRBJ1-6	CASSGRDRVGSPLHF	TGTGCCAGCAGCGGTAGGGACAGGGTGGGATCACCCCTCCACTTT
-	-	TRBV30	TRBJ1-2	CAWSVREGEDGYTF	TGTGCCTGGAGTGTACGCGAAGGGGAGGATGGCTACACCTTC
TRBD1	-	TRBV27	TRBJ1-6	CASKTGPSPPLHF	TGTGCCAGCAAGACAGGGCCTAGCCCGCCCCTCCACTTT
TRBD2	-	TRBV6-1	TRBJ2-1	CASIRLAGRNEQFF	TGTGCCAGCATCAGACTAGCGGGCAGGAATGAGCAGTTCTTC
TRBD1	-	TRBV5-1	TRBJ1-2	CASSFRTGGYGYTF	TGCGCCAGCAGCTTTAGGACAGGGGGCTATGGCTACACCTTC
TRBD1	-	TRBV9	TRBJ1-2	CASSVGTGLYGYTF	TGTGCCAGCAGCGTAGGGACAGGGCTTTATGGCTACACCTTC
-	-	TRBV7-9	TRBJ1-1	CASSYPLKQGMNTEAFF	TGTGCCAGCAGCTACCCGCTGAAGCAGGGTATGAACACTGAAGCTTTCTTT
-	-	TRBV6-5	TRBJ1-1	CASSIKGGRAFF	TGTGCCAGCAGCATCAAGGGGGGGAGAGCTTTCTTT
-	-	TRBV4-1	TRBJ2-3	CASSQAVRTDTQYF	TGCGCCAGCAGCCAAGCGGTGAGAACAGATACGCAGTATTTT
-	-	TRBV11-2	TRBJ1-1	CASSSPPGSRAFF	TGTGCCAGCAGCTCCCCACCCGGGTCCAGAGCTTTCTTT
TRBD2	few	TRBV11-2	TRBJ2-3	CASSFSSGVSTDTQYF	TGTGCCAGCAGCTTCTCCAGCGGGGTTAGCACAGATACGCAGTATTTT